A few counts support the clone carrying this T cell receptor (beta chain). The source of the sample is a study of blood T cell repertoires in COVID-19. Turning to the study itself: Collection of acute and convalescent COVID-19 samples took place in the United States, Italy and Spain. PBMCs, B-cell-depleted T cells, or T cells were the source of the cDNA or gDNA that made up the material.

Between the trimmed V and J ends, which lost 2 bases and 7 bases, there was a span of 14 bases. This CDR3 spans 14 amino acids. From germline, CDR1 is MNHEY and CDR2 SVGAGI. As processed by the authors: Estimates of nucleated cell counts were drawn from the amplification of reference gene primers. TCRdb keeps only in-frame clones here, not all; method: immunoSEQ multiplex PCR. For V, J and clone size, that table is used; D and trimming come from the DNA. The table shows about 93,000 clones, with approximately 86% occurring only once. The sequence was obtained from a woman older than 75 with acute or convalescent COVID-19. Sequencing was performed on peripheral blood. The V call is TRBV6-5, the J call TRBJ2-5; perhaps TRBD2 as D (6 bases). This CDR3 reads CASSYQAGSGTQYF. In nucleotides, the CDR3 is TGTGCCAGCAGTTACCAAGCGGGTTCAGGGACCCAGTACTTC.